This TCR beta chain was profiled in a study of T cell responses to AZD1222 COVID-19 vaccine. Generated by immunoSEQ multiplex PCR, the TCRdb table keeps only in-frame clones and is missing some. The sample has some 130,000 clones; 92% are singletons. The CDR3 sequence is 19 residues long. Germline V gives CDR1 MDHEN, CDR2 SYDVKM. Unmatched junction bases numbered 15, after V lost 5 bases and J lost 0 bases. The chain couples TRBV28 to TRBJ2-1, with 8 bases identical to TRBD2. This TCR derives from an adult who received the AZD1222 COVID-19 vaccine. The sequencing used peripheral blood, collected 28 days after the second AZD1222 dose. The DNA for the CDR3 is TGTGCCAGCAGTGCCGGACTAGCAGGAGGGGTCGGCTCCTACAATGAGCAGTTCTTC. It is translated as CASSAGLAGGVGSYNEQFF.